Listed here are 25 T cell receptor beta chains from one sample, sequenced in a study of T cells in women clearing cervical HPV infection. TCRdb's copy holds only in-frame clones and misses some; the assay was immunoSEQ multiplex PCR. The sample totals about 46,000 clones. Material for sequencing was blood buffy coat. The receptors shown here come from a woman between 18 and 75 years old with a cervical HPV16 infection that either progressed to CIN3+ or cleared (not recorded which).

As regards this clone: Sequencing ends 3 residues short of the CDR3 end; the germline J gene provides the rest. V and J are TRBV10-3 and TRBJ2-7; 15 bases line up with TRBD2. From germline, CDR1 is ENHRY and CDR2 SYGVKD. This CDR3 is built from 16 residues. V lost 2 bases and J lost 6; bases outside the gene matches: 5. The CDR3 DNA, read in part, is TGTGCCATCAGTGAGCCGCCGGGACTAGCGGGGGGCGAG. Translation: CAISEPPGLAGGE. The full CDR3 sequence reads CAISEPPGLAGGEQYF.

A note on this clone: The sequence runs out 3 residues before the end of the CDR3; the remainder is reconstructed from the germline J gene. This chain connects TRBV2 to TRBJ2-7; 11 nucleotides agree with TRBD2. This CDR3 region has 15 residues. The V segment lost 5 bases and the J segment 3 bases; nucleotides outside the gene matches: 6. From germline, CDR1 is SNHLY and CDR2 FYNNEI. CDR3 DNA, as far as it was read: TGTGCCAGCAGTACTAGCGGGAGTACCCACTACGAG. This gives the protein CASSTSGSTHYE. The whole CDR3 sequence is CASSTSGSTHYEQYF.

For this clone: Coverage ceases 3 residues before the CDR3 finishes, and the germline J gene fills in the end. This chain joins TRBV11-2 and TRBJ2-3; D ambiguous. The V and J ends lost 2 bases and 0 bases respectively, with 9 bases between them. Germline CDR1 reads SGHAT; CDR2 reads FQNNGV. The CDR3 totals 15 residues. CDR3 sequence reads: CASSLLYSSTDTQYF. The CDR3 DNA, read in part, is TGTGCCAGCAGCTTACTCTATTCTAGCACAGATACG. Full variable domain (rest looked up from reference TRBV11-2 and TRBJ2-3): EAGVAQSPRYKIIEKRQSVAFWCNPISGHATLYWYQQILGQGPKLLIQFQNNGVVDDSQLPKDRFSAERLKGVDSTLKIQPAKLEDSAVYLCASSLLYSSTDTQYFGPGTRLTVL.

Notes on this clone: The read finishes 3 residues shy of the CDR3 end, and the germline J gene is used to complete it. This chain joins TRBV5-1 and TRBJ1-1; TRBD1 matches 7 bases. V was pared by 0 bases and J by 3 bases, with 8 bases of the junction left unmatched. This CDR3 spans 16 amino acids. Looked up from germline, CDR1 is SGHRS and CDR2 is YFSETQ. CDR3 protein: CASSLEGARGDTEAFF. CDR3 DNA (partial): TGCGCCAGCAGCTTGGAAGGGGCCAGGGGGGACACTGAA.

As concerns this clone: The read ends 3 residues before the CDR3 terminus; that terminus is restored from the germline J gene. The chain couples TRBV20-1 to TRBJ1-4; 8 nucleotides line up with TRBD1. There are 16 residues in the CDR3. The trim removed 2 bases at V and 8 bases at J, leaving 13 bases unmatched. Germline-derived CDR1 and CDR2 are DFQATT and SNEGSKA (reference sequence). The sequenced CDR3 bases are TGCAGTGCTAGATCATGGGATGCGCAGGGGGCAGAAAAA. Translating gives CSARSWDAQGAEK. The full-length CDR3 reads as CSARSWDAQGAEKLFF.

Turning to this clone: With the read ending 3 residues before the CDR3 end, the germline J gene is used to fill in that end. The genes are TRBV7-3 and TRBJ2-5; 9 positions agree with TRBD2. This CDR3 is 15 amino acids long. The germline V gene has CDR1 SGHTA and CDR2 FQGTGA. The trim removed 2 bases at V and 4 bases at J, leaving 5 bases unmatched. The CDR3 sequence is CASSLVSGSLETQYF. The sequenced CDR3 bases are TGTGCCAGCAGCTTAGTTAGCGGGAGTTTAGAGACC.

The sequenced CDR3 bases are TGTGCCAGCAGCTTAGAGACTAGCGCCTACAATGAG. Its protein product is CASSLETSAYNE. In full, the CDR3 reads CASSLETSAYNEQFF. The V call is TRBV7-9, the J call TRBJ2-1, with 8 bases lining up with TRBD2. The read ends 3 residues before the CDR3 terminus; that terminus is restored from the germline J gene. Germline CDR1 SEHNR, CDR2 FQNEAQ (reference sequence). The CDR3 is 15 residues long. With V trimmed by 1 base and J by 2 bases, 1 base remained unmatched. Looking up the rest from reference TRBV7-9 and TRBJ2-1 gives the full variable domain: DTGVSQNPRHKITKRGQNVTFRCDPISEHNRLYWYRQTLGQGPEFLTYFQNEAQLEKSRLLSDRFSAERPKGSFSTLEIQRTEQGDSAMYLCASSLETSAYNEQFFGPGTRLTVL.

The CDR3 DNA, read in part, is TGTGCCAGCAGTGAGGGGGGAAATCAGCCC. It is translated as CASSEGGNQP. The entire CDR3 reads CASSEGGNQPQHF. The genes are TRBV2 and TRBJ1-5; the D gene is possibly TRBD1 (5 bases). The sequence runs out 3 residues before the end of the CDR3; the remainder is reconstructed from the germline J gene. Between the trimmed V and J ends, which lost 3 bases and 4 bases, there was a span of 7 bases. The germline gives CDR1 SNHLY, CDR2 FYNNEI. The CDR3 covers 13 residues.

Worth noting for this clone: The read terminates 3 residues before the CDR3 end, so the remaining end is supplied by the germline J gene. The chain has TRBV7-9 and TRBJ2-2; TRBD1 matches 8 bases. The CDR3 is made up of 15 amino acids. The germline gives CDR1 SEHNR, CDR2 FQNEAQ (reference sequence). Here the CDR3 reads CASSPRTGPYEKLFF. The sequenced part of the CDR3 DNA is TGTGCCAGCAGCCCCCGGACAGGGCCCTATGAAAAG. Variable domain in full (rest from reference TRBV7-9 and TRBJ2-2): DTGVSQNPRHKITKRGQNVTFRCDPISEHNRLYWYRQTLGQGPEFLTYFQNEAQLEKSRLLSDRFSAERPKGSFSTLEIQRTEQGDSAMYLCASSPRTGPYEKLFFGEGSRLTVL.

Of note for this clone: The read ends 3 residues shy of where the CDR3 ends; the end is completed using the germline J gene. V gene TRBV7-2 combines with J gene TRBJ1-5; D is uncertain. Trimming shortened V by 2 bases and J by 7 bases, and 12 bases separated the two germline ends. Germline V gene data show CDR1 as SGHTA and CDR2 as FQGNSA. CDR3 length equals 14 residues. CDR3 DNA (partial): TGTGCCAGCAGCTTATATCGCGGGGAGCAGCCC. Amino acids: CASSLYRGEQP. The full CDR3 protein reads CASSLYRGEQPQHF. Full variable domain (remainder filled in from reference TRBV7-2 and TRBJ1-5): GAGVSQSPSNKVTEKGKDVELRCDPISGHTALYWYRQSLGQGLEFLIYFQGNSAPDKSGLPSDRFSAERTGGSVSTLTIQRTQQEDSAVYLCASSLYRGEQPQHFGDGTRLSIL.

As concerns this clone: The DNA ends 3 residues before the CDR3 does, and the rest of the CDR3 is filled in from the germline J gene. The chain combines TRBV18 with TRBJ2-5; tentative D call: TRBD2 (5 bases). The germline V gene has CDR1 KGHSH and CDR2 LQKENI. The CDR3 consists of 13 residues. Trimming shortened V by 3 bases and J by 5 bases, and 10 bases separated the two germline ends. CDR3: CASSPTRGETQYF. The CDR3 DNA, read in part, is TGTGCCAGCTCACCCACTAGAGGTGAGACC.

Comment on this clone: Read sequence stops 3 residues before the CDR3 end, and the germline J gene provides the missing end. The chain employs TRBV20-1 and TRBJ2-3; D is possibly TRBD1 or TRBD2 (5 bases each). V dropped 6 bases and J dropped 0 bases, with 13 bases sitting between them. This CDR3 has 14 amino acids. Germline values: CDR1 DFQATT, CDR2 SNEGSKA (reference sequence). The CDR3 protein is CSAEGSSSTDTQYF. The sequenced CDR3 bases are TGCAGTGCCGAGGGGTCTTCCAGCACAGATACG.

Comment on this clone: The read comes to an end 3 residues before the CDR3 does, leaving the germline J gene to fill in the end. The V call is TRBV20-1, the J call TRBJ2-5, with D hard to call. CDR1 and CDR2 (germline): DFQATT, SNEGSKA (reference sequence). CDR3 size: 11 residues. With 5 bases removed from V and 2 bases from J, the gap between germline ends came to 6 bases. CDR3 protein: CSAPVQETQYF. The sequenced CDR3 bases are TGCAGTGCTCCAGTTCAAGAGACC.

Concerning this clone: The read stops 3 residues short of the end of the CDR3; the missing end is completed from the germline J gene. J is TRBJ2-7 and V is TRBV20-1; D is perhaps TRBD1 or TRBD2 (7 bases each). V lost 3 bases, J lost 2 bases, and 14 bases lay in between. This CDR3 region has 14 residues. Per germline, CDR1 DFQATT and CDR2 SNEGSKA (reference sequence). The DNA read from the CDR3 is TGCAGTGCTAGGGGAGGGGGCGGTCCCTACGAG. Translating gives CSARGGGGPYE. The entire CDR3 protein is CSARGGGGPYEQYF.

Remarks on this clone: The CDR3 end lies 3 residues beyond the end of the read and is filled in from the germline J gene. This sequence joins TRBV30 and TRBJ2-7, with a tentative D call TRBD2 (5 bases). This CDR3 comprises 13 residues. CDR1 and CDR2 (germline): GTSNPN, SVGIG (reference sequence). Trimming left V 2 bases short and J 4 bases short, with 12 bases between. CDR3 in amino acids: CAWSISSEYEQYF. Partial CDR3 DNA: TGTGCCTGGAGTATAAGTAGCGAGTACGAG.

As for this clone: Read sequence stops 3 residues before the CDR3 end, and the germline J gene provides the missing end. This rearrangement joins TRBV4-1 to TRBJ2-7, with 9 bases lining up with TRBD1. J lost 4 bases, V lost 1 base, and 11 bases had no gene match. CDR1 MGHRA and CDR2 YSYEKL come from the germline V gene. CDR3 length: 17 amino acids. The sequenced part of the CDR3 DNA is TGCGCCAGCAGCCAAGCTCGAGCGTCCGGGACAGGGTACGAG. Amino acid sequence: CASSQARASGTGYE. The full CDR3 is CASSQARASGTGYEQYF.

To note about this clone: The CDR3 is cut off 3 residues early in the read; its end comes from the germline J gene. The gene calls are TRBV4-1 and TRBJ2-5; the D gene is possibly TRBD2 (5 bases). Germline CDR1 and CDR2: MGHRA and YSYEKL. The CDR3 is made up of 13 amino acids. V lost 5 bases, J lost 2 bases, and 9 bases lay in between. The sequenced CDR3 bases are TGCGCCAGCAGCTTCCGGGGTCAAGAGACC. Residues: CASSFRGQET. The whole CDR3 is CASSFRGQETQYF.

Notes on this clone: The read halts 3 residues ahead of the CDR3 end, with the missing end drawn from the germline J gene. V and J are TRBV10-3 and TRBJ2-3; 10 bases map to TRBD2. The J segment lost 0 bases and the V segment lost 8 bases, leaving 8 bases of the junction unmatched. The CDR3 length is 16 residues. Germline CDR1 reads ENHRY; CDR2 reads SYGVKD. The CDR3 bases that were read are TGTGCCATCCGGCTTAGCGGGGGGAGTAGCACAGATACG. It codes for CAIRLSGGSSTDT. The full CDR3 sequence reads CAIRLSGGSSTDTQYF.

Comment on this clone: The read comes to an end 3 residues before the CDR3 does, leaving the germline J gene to fill in the end. This chain links TRBV23-1 with TRBJ1-6; no clear D gene. TRBV23-1 is placed among ORFs of uncertain function. The CDR3 length is 14 residues. Trimming stripped 4 bases from V and 7 bases from J, with 11 bases between. The CDR3 spells CASSRSSKNSPLHF. The DNA read from the CDR3 is TGCGCCAGCAGTCGTAGCAGCAAAAATTCACCC.

As for this clone: The CDR3 end is not reached by the read, which stops 3 residues before it; the germline J gene fills it in. The gene calls are TRBV3-1 (or the pseudogene TRBV3-2) and TRBJ2-3, with TRBD2 matching 11 bases. There are 15 residues in the CDR3. Trimming took 6 bases from V and 2 from J; bases not matched to a gene: 4. Per germline, CDR1 LGHDT and CDR2 YNNKEL (reference sequence). Here the CDR3 reads CASRLTSGDTDTQYF. CDR3 DNA, as far as it was read: TGTGCCAGCAGACTGACTAGCGGGGACACAGATACG.

Of note for this clone: The read ends 3 residues shy of where the CDR3 ends; the end is completed using the germline J gene. V and J are TRBV6-1 and TRBJ2-3; possibly TRBD1 for D (6 bases). Germline assignment: CDR1 MNHNS and CDR2 SASEGT. The CDR3 length is 13 residues. The sequenced part of the CDR3 DNA is TGTGCCAGCAGTGGGACAGTCAATCAGCCG. The encoded protein is CASSGTVNQP. The CDR3, in full, reads CASSGTVNQPQYF.

A word on this clone: The DNA ends 3 residues before the CDR3 does, and the rest of the CDR3 is filled in from the germline J gene. The V and J genes are TRBV19 and TRBJ2-3; 8 bases line up with TRBD1. Germline CDR1 reads LNHDA; CDR2 reads SQIVND (reference sequence). CDR3 size: 16 residues. The CDR3 sequence is CASKPLAGGNNQPQYF. The CDR3 DNA, read in part, is TGTGCCAGTAAACCTTTGGCAGGGGGCAACAATCAGCCG.

In the case of this clone: The DNA ends 3 residues before the CDR3 does, and the rest of the CDR3 is filled in from the germline J gene. The rearrangement links TRBV20-1 to TRBJ2-7, with 15 positions matching TRBD2. The CDR3 consists of 14 residues. The ends lost 5 bases at V and 4 bases at J; junction bases unmatched: 3. In germline, CDR1 is DFQATT, CDR2 SNEGSKA (reference sequence). This CDR3 reads CSALGLAGGYEQYF. CDR3 DNA, as far as it was read: TGCAGTGCTTTAGGACTAGCGGGAGGGTACGAG.

With regard to this clone: One end of the junction does not line up with germline, which may come from a read error. The CDR3 goes on 3 residues after the read ends, and that part is filled in from the germline J gene. The chain links TRBV7-7 to TRBJ1-2; D ambiguous. Germline lookup yields CDR1 SSHAT and CDR2 FNYEAQ (reference sequence). CDR3 length: 15 residues. Here the CDR3 reads CASSDTSGPYNDYTF. Partial CDR3 DNA: TGTGCTAGCAGCGACACTAGCGGGCCTTACAATGAC.

Notes on this clone: Read coverage stops 3 residues before the CDR3 terminus; the germline J gene supplies the remainder. The chain recombines TRBV19 with TRBJ2-6, with 9 positions matching TRBD1. The CDR3 spans 17 residues. Germline lookup yields CDR1 LNHDA and CDR2 SQIVND (reference sequence). V shed 8 bases, J shed 2 bases, and the junction held 10 bases outside the gene matches. The part of the CDR3 DNA that was read is TGTGCCAGTGTGGACGGACAGGGGTTACCTGGGGCCAACGTC. Protein sequence: CASVDGQGLPGANV. The CDR3 in full is CASVDGQGLPGANVLTF.